These T cell receptor beta chains were read from a single sample in a study of CD8 T cells in Susac syndrome. TCRdb passed the immunoSEQ multiplex PCR reads through MiXCR, listing each CDR3 protein once. Among fewer than 150,000 distinct CDR3 sequences listed, more than 85% were seen once. The sample taken for sequencing was CD8+ T cells from PBMCs. These receptors all come from a human donor with Susac syndrome. The CDR3 runs from the conserved cysteine through the conserved F or W. Each record gives: V gene, D gene, J gene, clone size, CDR3 length, CDR3 protein, CDR3 DNA. D genes are given only for firm matches. Rows may omit the clone size; those that give it use once, few, many or a size class.

>TRBV18|.|TRBJ2-7|.|14
CASSPRGSQYEQYF
TGTGCCAGCTCACCAAGAGGCAGTCAGTACGAGCAGTACTTC
>TRBV9|.|TRBJ2-2|.|15
CASSPGTLNTGELFF
TGTGCCAGCAGCCCCGGGACACTGAACACCGGGGAGCTGTTTTTT
>TRBV6-6|TRBD1|TRBJ1-2|.|13
CASSYPGQGGYTF
TGTGCCAGCAGTTACCCAGGACAGGGAGGCTACACCTTC
>TRBV6-5|.|TRBJ2-7|.|11
CASSYSGEQYF
TGTGCCAGCAGTTACTCGGGAGAGCAGTACTTC
>TRBV6-2/TRBV6-3|.|TRBJ2-7|.|13
CASSYPDMAGQYF
TGTGCCAGCAGTTATCCGGATATGGCAGGGCAGTACTTC
>TRBV2|.|TRBJ1-1|.|13
CARGLEVNTEAFF
TGTGCCAGAGGCCTGGAGGTGAACACTGAAGCTTTCTTT
>TRBV6-1|TRBD1|TRBJ1-5|.|14
CASRTDRAAQPQHF
TGTGCCAGTAGAACGGACAGGGCAGCTCAGCCCCAGCATTTT
>TRBV28|.|TRBJ2-1|.|13
CASISYRGNEQFF
TGTGCCAGCATCAGTTATAGGGGAAATGAGCAGTTCTTC
>TRBV29-1|.|TRBJ1-2|once|12
CSVEEQEFGYTF
TGCAGCGTTGAAGAACAGGAATTTGGCTACACCTTC
>TRBV19|.|TRBJ2-1|.|14
CASRNFDSPPEQFF
TGTGCCAGTAGGAACTTTGACAGCCCTCCTGAGCAGTTCTTC
>TRBV12-3/TRBV12-4|TRBD2|TRBJ2-7|.|16
CASTPVLAGGMGEQYF
TGTGCCAGCACCCCGGTACTAGCGGGAGGTATGGGGGAGCAGTACTTC
>TRBV12-3/TRBV12-4|TRBD2|TRBJ2-7|.|16
CASSFLAGGPSWEQYF
TGTGCCAGCAGTTTTCTCGCGGGAGGGCCTAGTTGGGAGCAGTACTTC
>TRBV27|.|TRBJ2-2|.|12
CASSHITGELFF
TGTGCCAGCAGTCATATAACCGGGGAGCTGTTTTTT
>TRBV20-1|.|TRBJ2-3|.|13
CSARDLAVYTQYF
TGCAGTGCTAGGGATTTAGCGGTTTATACGCAGTATTTT
>TRBV4-1|.|TRBJ1-2|once|13
CASSQGGGYGYTF
TGCGCCAGCAGCCAAGGGGGGGGCTATGGCTACACCTTC
>TRBV6-6|TRBD2|TRBJ2-7|.|14
CASSYEVAGAEQYF
TGTGCCAGCAGTTATGAGGTAGCGGGAGCCGAGCAGTACTTC
>TRBV13|TRBD2|TRBJ2-5|.|15
CASSPGGLAGQTQYF
TGTGCCAGCAGCCCAGGTGGACTAGCGGGACAGACCCAGTACTTC
>TRBV4-1|TRBD1|TRBJ2-2|once|14
CASSHRGLGGELFF
TGCGCCAGCAGCCACAGGGGGCTAGGCGGGGAGCTGTTTTTT
>TRBV6-5|TRBD2|TRBJ2-1|once|15
CASSYRTSGRSEQFF
TGTGCCAGCAGTTATAGGACTAGCGGGAGGAGTGAGCAGTTCTTC
>TRBV20-1|.|TRBJ2-7|.|12
CSARDGPYEQYF
TGCAGTGCTAGAGATGGCCCCTACGAGCAGTACTTC
>TRBV19|.|TRBJ2-7|.|14
CASSARGPIYEQYF
TGTGCCAGTAGTGCCCGGGGCCCCATCTACGAGCAGTACTTC
>TRBV27|.|TRBJ2-1|few|11
CASSLYNEQFF
TGTGCCAGCAGTTTATACAATGAGCAGTTCTTC
>TRBV28|.|TRBJ2-1|.|12
CASSLPSNEQFF
TGTGCCAGCAGTTTACCCAGCAATGAGCAGTTCTTC
>TRBV25-1|.|TRBJ2-7|.|12
CASARAGDEQYF
TGTGCCAGCGCACGGGCAGGGGACGAGCAGTACTTC
>TRBV29-1|.|TRBJ1-2|.|13
CSVEELDSYGYTF
TGCAGCGTTGAAGAACTTGACAGCTATGGCTACACCTTC
>TRBV27|.|TRBJ2-7|.|14
CASSYSAGNYEQYF
TGTGCCAGCAGTTATTCGGCAGGGAACTACGAGCAGTACTTC
>TRBV4-1|TRBD1|TRBJ2-7|.|15
CASSSPGQGFYEQYF
TGCGCCAGCAGCTCTCCGGGACAGGGTTTCTACGAGCAGTACTTC
>TRBV25-1|TRBD1|TRBJ2-2|.|15
CASSDLQGADGELFF
TGTGCCAGCAGTGACTTACAGGGGGCTGACGGGGAGCTGTTTTTT
>TRBV3-1|.|TRBJ2-7|.|11
CASSNHYEQYF
TGTGCCAGCAGCAACCACTACGAGCAGTACTTC